One and the same sample provided the 28 T cell receptor beta chains below, sequenced in a study of OX40 agonist ivuxolimab in advanced cancers. Using immunoSEQ multiplex PCR, the repertoire was profiled, and TCRdb retains in-frame clones only, with some absent. Of about 27,000 clones in the sample, less than 85% were seen once. Source: CD4+ or CD8+ T cells sorted from blood, taken in a trial of the OX40 agonist ivuxolimab. Source of these receptors: an adult with an advanced solid tumor such as melanoma, head and neck, liver or kidney cancer.

This sequence joins TRBV4-2 and TRBJ2-6, with no clear D. Trimming stripped 0 bases from V and 0 bases from J, with 6 bases between. The CDR3 extends over 16 amino acids. Germline CDR1 LGHNA, CDR2 YNFKEQ. CDR3: CASSQDQDSGANVLTF. The CDR3 region has the DNA TGTGCCAGCAGCCAAGATCAGGACTCTGGGGCCAACGTCCTGACTTTC.

Of note for this clone: Sequence at one end of the junction differs from germline and may be a read error. The rearrangement uses TRBV7-7 and TRBJ2-1, with a tentative D call TRBD2 (6 bases). Germline CDR1 is SSHAT and CDR2 is FNYEAQ (reference sequence). This CDR3 region has 13 residues. For the CDR3, the DNA is TGTGCTAGCAGCTTGTCTCTAGCGAATGAGCAGTTCTTC. Protein product: CASSLSLANEQFF.

This clone was seen only once. J is TRBJ2-2 and V is TRBV30; 7 nucleotides agree with TRBD2. This CDR3 is 12 amino acids long. Per germline, CDR1 GTSNPN and CDR2 SVGIG (reference sequence). J lost 8 bases, V lost 8 bases, and 8 bases had no gene match. CDR3 protein: CAGGLLPGELFF. The CDR3 DNA reads as TGTGCCGGGGGACTACTTCCGGGGGAGCTGTTTTTT. The complete variable domain, with remaining parts taken from reference TRBV30 and TRBJ2-2, reads SQTIHQWPATLVQPVGSPLSLECTVEGTSNPNLYWYRQAAGRGLQLLFYSVGIGQISSEVPQNLSASRPQDRQFILSSKKLLLSDSGFYLCAGGLLPGELFFGEGSRLTVL.

This clone was found once. The rearrangement uses TRBV2 and TRBJ1-1; weak D call: TRBD1 (5 bases). Trimming left V 6 bases short and J 4 bases short, with 12 bases between. This CDR3 is built from 13 residues. Germline-derived CDR1 and CDR2 are SNHLY and FYNNEI. For the CDR3, the DNA is TGTGCCAGCAGAACCGACGGGGGCACTGAAGCTTTCTTT. It yields the protein CASRTDGGTEAFF.

This clone was seen only once. V usage is TRBV5-1 and J usage is TRBJ2-5, with no clear D. Per the germline V gene, CDR1 is SGHRS and CDR2 is YFSETQ. Trimming took 4 bases from V and 4 from J, leaving 17 bases between them. The CDR3 runs to 15 residues. The CDR3 nucleotides read TGCGCCAGCAGCCCCAGAGTAGGTGTTGGAGAGACCCAGTACTTC. It translates to CASSPRVGVGETQYF.

V is TRBV7-6 and J is TRBJ2-3, with a possible D match to TRBD1 (6 bases). The CDR3 is 15 residues long. V lost 1 base to trimming and J lost 0 bases, with 8 bases between them. The germline V gene encodes CDR1 SGHVS and CDR2 FNYEAQ. As DNA, the CDR3 is TGTGCCAGCAGCTTAGGGGACATTAGCACAGATACGCAGTATTTT. Translating it yields CASSLGDISTDTQYF.

The rearrangement uses TRBV29-1 and TRBJ2-5; TRBD2 matches 8 bases. Germline V lookup: CDR1 SQVTM, CDR2 ANQGSEA. There are 14 residues in the CDR3. V shed 7 bases and J 4 bases; nucleotides not matched to a gene: 11. CDR3 in DNA: TGCAGCGCCGTGACGGGGGGGACTTTAGAGACCCAGTACTTC. Protein: CSAVTGGTLETQYF.

This chain connects TRBV6-1 to TRBJ2-7, with unresolved D. This CDR3 spans 11 amino acids. The V and J ends lost 5 bases and 5 bases respectively, with 7 bases between them. Per the germline V gene, CDR1 is MNHNS and CDR2 is SASEGT. CDR3 bases: TGTGCCAGCAGTTACGGGCACGAGCAGTACTTC. Translating gives CASSYGHEQYF.

The CDR3 reads CASSVPVEVHSYNEQFF. In DNA, the CDR3 is TGCGCCAGCAGTGTACCAGTTGAAGTACACTCTTACAATGAGCAGTTCTTC. J is TRBJ2-1 and V is TRBV10-1, with no clear D. The CDR3 length is 17 residues. The ends were cut back, 4 bases at V and 4 bases at J, with 20 bases in the middle. Germline V lookup: CDR1 WNHNN, CDR2 SYGVQD (reference sequence).

This clone was found a few times. The chain combines TRBV9 with TRBJ2-5; 7 bases are shared with TRBD1. Germline V gives CDR1 SGDLS, CDR2 YYNGEE. This CDR3 comprises 14 residues. J was trimmed by 5 bases and V by 0 bases; bases with no gene match: 4. The CDR3 DNA reads TGTGCCAGCAGCGTAGAGGGGGCCGGGGAGACCCAGTACTTC. This gives the protein CASSVEGAGETQYF.

The V call is TRBV5-1, the J call TRBJ2-2, with 7 bases fitting TRBD1. V shed 3 bases and J 5 bases; nucleotides not matched to a gene: 7. Germline values: CDR1 SGHRS, CDR2 YFSETQ. The CDR3 covers 15 residues. CDR3 sequence reads: CASSYPGGRTGELFF. The DNA of the CDR3 is TGCGCCAGCAGCTACCCAGGGGGTCGGACCGGGGAGCTGTTTTTT.

The V call is TRBV7-9, the J call TRBJ2-7; TRBD2 might be the D (6 bases). Trimming took 8 bases from V and 0 from J, leaving 11 bases between them. The germline V gene encodes CDR1 SEHNR and CDR2 FQNEAQ (reference sequence). This CDR3 region has 13 residues. For the CDR3, the DNA is TGTGCCAGCGTGGGCGGGGACTCCTACGAGCAGTACTTC. Translating gives CASVGGDSYEQYF.

This clone has only a few counts. The rearrangement uses TRBV6-5 and TRBJ2-1; 7 nucleotides align to TRBD2. The CDR3 consists of 16 residues. The V gene's germline CDR1 is MNHEY and CDR2 SVGAGI. The junction had 8 bases not matched to a gene; V was cut back by 2 bases and J by 4 bases. The CDR3 region is CASSYGGVLSYNEQFF. The DNA for the CDR3 is TGTGCCAGCAGTTACGGGGGGGTCCTCTCTTACAATGAGCAGTTCTTC.

The CDR3 reads CASSPGGGYNYGYTF. CDR3 in DNA: TGTGCCAGCAGCCCTGGGGGAGGGTATAACTATGGCTACACCTTC. The chain is built from TRBV9 and TRBJ1-2; D is possibly TRBD1 (5 bases). CDR1 and CDR2 from the germline V gene are SGDLS and YYNGEE. This CDR3 has 15 residues. The V and J ends lost 4 bases and 1 base respectively, with 14 bases between them.

Remarks on this clone: Mismatch with germline at one junction end may stem from a read error. CDR3: CASSLAPGGQETQYF. For the CDR3, the DNA is TGTGCCAGCAGCCTAGCCCCCGGGGGCCAAGAGACCCAGTACTTC. This sequence joins TRBV7-6 and TRBJ2-5, with D tentatively TRBD2 (6 bases). Germline loops: CDR1 SGHVS, CDR2 FNYEAQ. This CDR3 region has 15 residues.

This chain links TRBV5-6 with TRBJ2-1; D call uncertain. Germline V gene data show CDR1 as SGHDT and CDR2 as YYEEEE. This CDR3 is 14 amino acids long. Trimming shortened V by 1 base and J by 9 bases, and 14 bases separated the two germline ends. CDR3 loop: CASSLSPLGFEQFF. CDR3 DNA: TGTGCCAGCAGCTTGTCCCCTTTGGGGTTTGAGCAGTTCTTC.

This chain joins TRBV5-1 and TRBJ2-7; either TRBD1 or TRBD2 may supply D (6 bases each). The germline V gene encodes CDR1 SGHRS and CDR2 YFSETQ. The V gene lost 3 bases and the J gene lost 7 bases, with 26 bases spanning the gap. The CDR3 length is 17 residues. Here the CDR3 DNA reads TGCGCCAGCAGCTCGACGACCGGTACGCTACAGGGACTTGAGCAGTACTTC. This gives the protein CASSSTTGTLQGLEQYF.

This clone is judged medium-sized. The rearrangement uses TRBV18 and TRBJ2-7; perhaps TRBD2 as D (6 bases). The CDR3 length is 13 residues. Trimming removed 2 bases from V and 1 base from J, with 6 bases in between. CDR1 is KGHSH and CDR2 is LQKENI in the germline V gene. CDR3 in DNA: TGTGCCAGCTCACCAGGGGGGTCCTACGAGCAGTACTTC. Translated: CASSPGGSYEQYF.

This clone was seen a few times. This chain connects TRBV9 to TRBJ2-1; 11 bases are a match to TRBD2. The CDR3 has 14 residues. With V trimmed by 3 bases and J by 9 bases, 5 bases remained unmatched. Per germline, CDR1 SGDLS and CDR2 YYNGEE. The CDR3 is CASSGVAGGGEQFF. The CDR3 nucleotides are TGTGCCAGCAGCGGGGTAGCGGGAGGGGGTGAGCAGTTCTTC.

V and J are TRBV6-5 and TRBJ2-1; 9 bases match TRBD1. Germline CDR1 reads MNHEY; CDR2 reads SVGAGI. The CDR3 spans 14 residues. J gave up 0 bases and V 6 bases, and 0 bases lay outside the gene matches. The CDR3, as DNA: TGTGCCAGCAGGACAGGGGGCTCCTACAATGAGCAGTTCTTC. Translation gives CASRTGGSYNEQFF.

This clone turned up a few times. The V call is TRBV9, the J call TRBJ2-1; D unclear. Trimming removed 0 bases at V and 9 bases at J, with 7 bases between. The CDR3 runs 12 residues. Germline CDR1 reads SGDLS; CDR2 reads YYNGEE. Here the CDR3 reads CASSVGFSEQFF. In nucleotides, the CDR3 is TGTGCCAGCAGCGTAGGCTTCTCTGAGCAGTTCTTC.

The chain has TRBV9 and TRBJ2-7, with 9 bases fitting TRBD2. The CDR3 runs 15 residues. The V segment lost 3 bases and the J segment 3 bases; nucleotides outside the gene matches: 7. CDR1 is SGDLS and CDR2 is YYNGEE in the germline V gene. The CDR3 is CASSETGTSFYEQYF. CDR3 sequence (DNA): TGTGCCAGCAGCGAGACCGGGACTAGCTTCTACGAGCAGTACTTC.

The V and J genes are TRBV4-1 and TRBJ2-7; 13 nucleotides line up with TRBD2. This CDR3 is built from 18 residues. CDR1 and CDR2 (germline): MGHRA, YSYEKL. Losses at the gene ends were 0 bases for V and 0 bases for J; bases not matched to a gene: 5. The CDR3 is CASSQDWTSGGFSYEQYF. In DNA form, the CDR3 reads TGCGCCAGCAGCCAAGATTGGACTAGCGGGGGTTTCTCCTACGAGCAGTACTTC.

The sample holds a few counts of this clone. V gene TRBV6-6 combines with J gene TRBJ1-2, with D uncertain. This CDR3 spans 16 amino acids. V shed 0 bases and J shed 8 bases, with 19 bases lying between them. Germline V gives CDR1 MNHNY, CDR2 SVGAGI (reference sequence). CDR3: CASSYSERAPTKGYTF. CDR3 in DNA: TGTGCCAGCAGTTACTCGGAAAGGGCCCCTACCAAAGGCTACACCTTC.

This chain joins TRBV30 and TRBJ1-2; D unclear. CDR1 is GTSNPN, CDR2 SVGIG, per germline (reference sequence). This CDR3 is 14 amino acids long. The V end was cut by 0 bases, the J end by 4 bases, with 12 bases between. CDR3 protein: CAWSVRLDIYGYTF. DNA for the CDR3: TGTGCCTGGAGTGTACGACTTGATATCTATGGCTACACCTTC.

CDR3 in DNA: TGCGCCAGCAGCCAAAGGGACAGGGGAAACGCTGGCTACACCTTC. Amino acid sequence: CASSQRDRGNAGYTF. The chain employs TRBV4-1 and TRBJ1-2, with 10 bases identical to TRBD1. V dropped 2 bases and J dropped 7; count of bases not matched to a gene: 7. This CDR3 has 15 residues. The germline gives CDR1 MGHRA, CDR2 YSYEKL.

The chain employs TRBV7-9 and TRBJ1-4, with D unresolved. This CDR3 has 15 amino acids. V lost 5 bases to trimming and J lost 7 bases, with 17 bases between them. The germline CDR1 and CDR2 sequences are SEHNR and FQNEAQ (reference sequence). CDR3 coding DNA: TGTGCCAGCAGCCCCCCCGGTCCCTCGGGTGAAAAACTGTTTTTT. Protein: CASSPPGPSGEKLFF.

The chain recombines TRBV19 with TRBJ2-1, with D hard to call. The CDR3 loop spans 12 amino acids. Germline assignment: CDR1 LNHDA and CDR2 SQIVND (reference sequence). Trimming took 1 base from V and 9 from J, leaving 7 bases between them. The DNA for the CDR3 is TGTGCCAGTAGTATAGCTTGGTCTGAGCAGTTCTTC. This codes for CASSIAWSEQFF.